This entry lists 10 T cell receptor beta chains sequenced from one sample in a study of T cell clonotyping in hematopoietic cell transplantation. Profiling relied on immunoSEQ multiplex PCR, and the TCRdb table lists in-frame clones only, not all of them. Of about 38,000 clones in the sample, 90% to 95% were seen once. As for time point: recipient sample about 28 days before transplant, after cytoreduction. The material was peripheral blood mononuclear cells, obtained before stem cell transplant. Receptor source: a middle-aged man with chronic myeloid leukemia. Some clones in this sample may be carry-over from other donors' samples.

This clone was found once. The chain recombines TRBV11-2 with TRBJ1-2; 7 bases agree with TRBD1. Germline CDR1 and CDR2: SGHAT and FQNNGV. This CDR3 is 15 amino acids long. V was clipped by 1 base and J by 2 bases; unmatched bases: 4. CDR3 bases: TGTGCCAGCAGCTTAGGACAGGGAAAAAACTATGGCTACACCTTC. It specifies CASSLGQGKNYGYTF.

V is TRBV6-5 and J is TRBJ1-1, with D unclear. This CDR3 region has 12 residues. V lost 1 base and J lost 6, with 6 bases in between. Germline CDR1 is MNHEY and CDR2 is SVGAGI. CDR3 region: CASSYFGAEAFF. The CDR3 coding sequence is TGTGCCAGCAGTTACTTTGGGGCTGAAGCTTTCTTT.

This chain connects TRBV18 to TRBJ2-7; the match to TRBD1 covers 9 bases. The J segment lost 4 bases and the V segment lost 0 bases, leaving 7 bases of the junction unmatched. CDR3 size: 16 residues. From germline, CDR1 is KGHSH and CDR2 LQKENI. CDR3 bases: TGTGCCAGCTCACCACCGTCGGACAGGGGTCGGTACGAGCAGTACTTC. It translates to CASSPPSDRGRYEQYF.

V gene TRBV5-8 combines with J gene TRBJ1-2; a weak D match, TRBD1 (5 bases). The CDR3 contains 12 residues. Per the germline V gene, CDR1 is SGHTS and CDR2 is YDEGEE. The V end was cut by 2 bases, the J end by 7 bases, with 9 bases between. CDR3 sequence: CASSFRDVGYTF. In DNA form, the CDR3 reads TGTGCCAGCAGCTTTAGGGACGTTGGCTACACCTTC.

The chain combines TRBV27 with TRBJ2-1; the D is unclear. The length of the CDR3 is 15 residues. Germline V gives CDR1 MNHEY, CDR2 SMNVEV (reference sequence). Trimming left V 6 bases short and J 4 bases short, with 16 bases between. This CDR3 reads CASRFRQEIYNEQFF. The CDR3, as DNA: TGTGCCAGCAGATTCCGGCAGGAAATATACAATGAGCAGTTCTTC.

V usage is TRBV9 and J usage is TRBJ1-2; 9 bases fit TRBD1. The CDR3 sequence is 16 residues long. CDR1 and CDR2 from the germline V gene are SGDLS and YYNGEE. The V gene end was trimmed by 3 bases and the J gene end by 1 base; junction bases not matched to a gene: 7. DNA for the CDR3: TGTGCCAGCAGCGAAGTACAGGGGGCAGTTAACTATGGCTACACCTTC. Translated, it gives CASSEVQGAVNYGYTF. The full variable domain, rest sourced from reference TRBV9 and TRBJ1-2, is DSGVTQTPKHLITATGQRVTLRCSPRSGDLSVYWYQQSLDQGLQFLIQYYNGEERAKGNILERFSAQQFPDLHSELNLSSLELGDSALYFCASSEVQGAVNYGYTFGSGTRLTVV.

The rearrangement links TRBV6-5 to TRBJ1-6; no reliable D call. CDR3 length: 15 residues. Trimming shortened V by 0 bases and J by 6 bases, and 9 bases separated the two germline ends. Germline values: CDR1 MNHEY, CDR2 SVGAGI. CDR3 coding DNA: TGTGCCAGCAGTTACTCTCTTCTGGGTAATTCACCCCTCCACTTT. Translated: CASSYSLLGNSPLHF.

This clone was counted once. The chain employs TRBV15 and TRBJ1-5; TRBD1 aligns across 8 bases. Germline V gives CDR1 LNHNV, CDR2 YYDKDF (reference sequence). The CDR3 has 15 amino acids. V was clipped by 5 bases and J by 3 bases; unmatched bases: 6. In DNA, the CDR3 is TGTGCCACCAGCGTCGACAGGGGTACCAATCAGCCCCAGCATTTT. It yields the protein CATSVDRGTNQPQHF. Based on the CDR3 plus reference TRBV15 and TRBJ1-5, the full variable domain is DAMVIQNPRYQVTQFGKPVTLSCSQTLNHNVMYWYQQKSSQAPKLLFHYYDKDFNNEADTPDNFQSRRPNTSFCFLDIRSPGLGDTAMYLCATSVDRGTNQPQHFGDGTRLSIL.

This sequence joins TRBV5-1 and TRBJ1-6; 9 positions agree with TRBD1. V was clipped by 4 bases and J by 9 bases; unmatched bases: 8. The CDR3 is 15 amino acids. Germline values: CDR1 SGHRS, CDR2 YFSETQ. In DNA form, the CDR3 reads TGCGCCAGCAGCCCAGGACAGGGGTATGGTTCACCCCTCCACTTT. The encoded protein is CASSPGQGYGSPLHF. The full variable domain, rest sourced from reference TRBV5-1 and TRBJ1-6, is KAGVTQTPRYLIKTRGQQVTLSCSPISGHRSVSWYQQTPGQGLQFLFEYFSETQRNKGNFPGRFSGRQFSNSRSEMNVSTLELGDSALYLCASSPGQGYGSPLHFGNGTRLTVT.

The chain is built from TRBV4-3 and TRBJ2-5; unclear D gene. The CDR3 length is 16 residues. V shed 1 base and J shed 1 base, with 13 bases lying between them. Germline V gene lookup returns CDR1 LGHNA and CDR2 YSLEER. CDR3 region: CASSQGSSRAQETQYF. The CDR3 region has the DNA TGCGCCAGCAGCCAAGGGTCCAGCAGAGCCCAAGAGACCCAGTACTTC.